This T cell receptor (beta chain) was identified during a study of shared clonotypes between healthy human individuals. Overall study findings and caveats: Depth of sequencing was expected to influence donor clonotype sharing. Apart from blood, nothing was sampled; tissue repertoires likely differ.

This CDR3 is built from 14 residues. CDR1 is SGHRS and CDR2 is YFSETQ in the germline V gene. The V end was cut by 2 bases, the J end by 3 bases, with 10 bases between. Comments on this clone: Its antigen is currently unknown.

It was CD45RO-negative cells, positively selected for CCR7, that made up naive CD8 cells, with terminally differentiated effector memory CD45RA+ cells excluded. TCRdb's table, derived via immunoSEQ multiplex PCR, lists solely in-frame clones and lacks some. The repertoire holds a few million clones, with 90% to 95% as singletons. The receptor was isolated from a man between 18 and 35 years old in good health. Some clones in this sample may be carry-over from other donors' samples. Input material: naive CD8+ T cells from PBMCs. The V call is TRBV5-1, the J call TRBJ2-3, with D maybe TRBD1 (5 bases). CDR3: CASSFDAGTDTQYF. CDR3 coding DNA: TGCGCCAGCAGCTTTGATGCAGGGACAGATACGCAGTATTTT.